The 10 T cell receptor beta chains reported below all come from one sample, sequenced in a study of blood T cell repertoires in COVID-19 (dated by TCRdb to the early 2020s). Library construction relied on the immunoSEQ multiplex PCR assay. In its TCRdb copy, this immuneACCESS table keeps in-frame sequences only and misses some clones. Where compared with another copy, unresolved V genes explain less than half of these, and the others have no known cause. This sample comprises under 350,000 clones, 89% of them detected only once. 1.7% of the sample is in the top ten clones. Sequencing was performed on PBMCs or T cells enriched from blood (not recorded which). The origin of the receptors is a woman aged 40 to 50 who had recovered from COVID-19.

There are a few counts of this clone. This chain joins TRBV6-1 and TRBJ1-5; TRBD1 matches at 10 bases. The germline V gene encodes CDR1 MNHNS and CDR2 SASEGT. The CDR3 length is 18 residues. With V trimmed by 4 bases and J by 2 bases, 11 bases remained unmatched. In nucleotides, the CDR3 is TGTGCCAGCAGTGGGGGACAGGGGACGGCGTTCGGCAATCAGCCCCAGCATTTT. This translates into CASSGGQGTAFGNQPQHF.

The rearrangement links TRBV2 to TRBJ2-5, with TRBD2 as a possible D gene (5 bases). Trimming left V 6 bases short and J 5 bases short, with 16 bases between. CDR1 and CDR2 (germline): SNHLY, FYNNEI. This CDR3 is 14 amino acids long. The CDR3 DNA reads as TGTGCCAGCAGGGGGTACTCGAGGAGGGAGACCCAGTACTTC. This gives the protein CASRGYSRRETQYF.

The chain links TRBV6-5 to TRBJ1-5; 9 bases are shared with TRBD1. Trimming cost V 7 bases and J 4 bases; bases outside gene matches: 8. The CDR3 spans 15 residues. Germline CDR1 MNHEY, CDR2 SVGAGI. The CDR3, as DNA: TGTGCCAGCATGCACCGGGACAGGGTAAATCAGCCCCAGCATTTT. Protein product: CASMHRDRVNQPQHF.

This sequence joins TRBV2 and TRBJ1-2; TRBD1 might be the D (5 bases). The length of the CDR3 is 14 residues. V was trimmed by 3 bases and J by 5 bases, leaving 13 bases between them. CDR1 is SNHLY, CDR2 FYNNEI, per germline. The CDR3 region has the DNA TGTGCCAGCAGTGAGGGCAGGGTAGGATATGGCTACACCTTC. Its translation: CASSEGRVGYGYTF.

The V call is TRBV6-5, the J call TRBJ2-7; tentative D call: TRBD1 (5 bases). The CDR3 runs to 13 residues. V lost 5 bases and J 3 bases, leaving 11 bases between the germline ends. Germline V gives CDR1 MNHEY, CDR2 SVGAGI. In DNA, the CDR3 is TGTGCCAGCAGTAGTCCAGGGTACTACGAGCAGTACTTC. It codes for CASSSPGYYEQYF.

This clone was seen a few times. The chain carries TRBV9 and TRBJ2-2; TRBD2 matches 9 bases. V gave up 3 bases and J gave up 0 bases; unmatched junction bases: 6. The CDR3 covers 17 residues. CDR1 and CDR2 (germline): SGDLS, YYNGEE. CDR3 residues: CASSAPIAGANTGELFF. CDR3 nucleotides: TGTGCCAGCAGCGCACCAATAGCGGGGGCGAACACCGGGGAGCTGTTTTTT.

This clone was counted a few times. In the same sample, other DNA sequences code for this CDR3. The CDR3 DNA sequence: TGTGCCAGCAGCTTAGAGGGGCAGCCCCAGCATTTT. Its translation: CASSLEGQPQHF. This chain links TRBV7-9 with TRBJ1-5, with D perhaps matching TRBD1 (5 bases). In germline, CDR1 is SEHNR, CDR2 FQNEAQ (reference sequence). The V gene lost 1 base and the J gene lost 7 bases, with 5 bases spanning the gap. The CDR3 runs to 12 residues.

The J gene is TRBJ2-2, the V gene TRBV11-2; a weak D match, TRBD1 (5 bases). The CDR3 runs 15 residues. V lost 1 base to trimming and J lost 2 bases, with 8 bases between them. Germline V gives CDR1 SGHAT, CDR2 FQNNGV. The CDR3 DNA is TGTGCCAGCAGCTTAGGGACACTTAACACCGGGGAGCTGTTTTTT. It translates to CASSLGTLNTGELFF.

V is TRBV9 and J is TRBJ1-1; D remains unclear. The CDR3 has 14 amino acids. Germline assignment: CDR1 SGDLS and CDR2 YYNGEE. The V gene lost 4 bases and the J gene lost 6 bases, with 16 bases spanning the gap. This chain's CDR3 is CASSPPPPQAEAFF. CDR3 coding DNA: TGTGCCAGCAGCCCACCCCCTCCCCAGGCTGAAGCTTTCTTT. Combining the CDR3 with reference TRBV9 and TRBJ1-1 gives the whole variable domain DSGVTQTPKHLITATGQRVTLRCSPRSGDLSVYWYQQSLDQGLQFLIQYYNGEERAKGNILERFSAQQFPDLHSELNLSSLELGDSALYFCASSPPPPQAEAFFGQGTRLTVV.

This sequence joins TRBV5-1 and TRBJ1-5; 11 bases agree with TRBD1. J gave up 6 bases and V 4 bases, and 9 bases lay outside the gene matches. CDR3 size: 16 residues. CDR1 and CDR2 (germline): SGHRS, YFSETQ. The CDR3 nucleotides are TGCGCCAGCAGCCCCGGGACAGGGGGATCCGGTCAGCCCCAGCATTTT. This gives the protein CASSPGTGGSGQPQHF.